This T cell receptor beta chain was sequenced during a study of T cells in Graves' hyperthyroidism and ophthalmopathy. Findings and limits, study-wide: Blood also showed most of the thyroid clonotypes that were expanded above 0.001.

Graves' hyperthyroidism without ophthalmopathy progression within 18 months was termed stable. CDR1 is MNHNY and CDR2 is SVGAGI in the germline V gene (reference sequence). The V end lost 0 bases, the J end lost 2 bases, and 11 bases lay between the germline ends. The CDR3 consists of 16 residues. As to this clonotype: What it recognizes is unknown.

RNA transcripts yielded amplified TCR beta CDR3 regions. HTBI primers were employed in a first-round RT-PCR of the TCR CDR3. MiXCR, run by TCRdb on the multiplex PCR reads, gives a single entry per CDR3 protein. The data show around 340,000 distinct CDR3 sequences, with 21% seen just once and 50% held by the top ten. This TCR came from a woman in her 50s with Graves' hyperthyroidism. V usage is TRBV6-6 and J usage is TRBJ1-3; tentatively, D is TRBD1 (5 bases). Sequences were obtained from blood. Here the CDR3 reads CASSYSRGLTGNTIYF. CDR3 nucleotides: TGTGCCAGCAGTTACTCTCGGGGACTGACTGGAAACACCATATATTTT.